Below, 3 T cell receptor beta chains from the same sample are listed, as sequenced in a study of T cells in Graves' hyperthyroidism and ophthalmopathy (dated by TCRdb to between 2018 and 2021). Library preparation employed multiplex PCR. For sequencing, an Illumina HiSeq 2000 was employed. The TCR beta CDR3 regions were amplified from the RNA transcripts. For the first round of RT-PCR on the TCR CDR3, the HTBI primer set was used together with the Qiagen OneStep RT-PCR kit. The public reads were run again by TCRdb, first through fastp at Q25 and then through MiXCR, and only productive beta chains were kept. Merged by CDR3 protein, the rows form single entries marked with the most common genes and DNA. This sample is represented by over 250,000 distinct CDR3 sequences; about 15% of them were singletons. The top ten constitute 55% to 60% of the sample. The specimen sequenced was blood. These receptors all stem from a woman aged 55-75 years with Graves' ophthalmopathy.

CDR3 coding DNA: TGTGCCAGCAGCGTAATATCCTCACAAGAGACCCAGTACTTC. Translation: CASSVISSQETQYF. The genes are TRBV9 and TRBJ2-5; D gene unclear. Trimming cost V 1 base and J 2 bases, with 9 bases left between them. CDR1 and CDR2 from the germline V gene are SGDLS and YYNGEE. This CDR3 spans 14 amino acids.

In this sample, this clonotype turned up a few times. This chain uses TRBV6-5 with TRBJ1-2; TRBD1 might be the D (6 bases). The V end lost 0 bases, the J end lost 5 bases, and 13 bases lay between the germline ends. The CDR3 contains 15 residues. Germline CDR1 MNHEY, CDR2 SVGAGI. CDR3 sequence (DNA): TGTGCCAGCAGTTACTCAAGCGGGACACGTTATGGCTACACCTTC. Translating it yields CASSYSSGTRYGYTF.

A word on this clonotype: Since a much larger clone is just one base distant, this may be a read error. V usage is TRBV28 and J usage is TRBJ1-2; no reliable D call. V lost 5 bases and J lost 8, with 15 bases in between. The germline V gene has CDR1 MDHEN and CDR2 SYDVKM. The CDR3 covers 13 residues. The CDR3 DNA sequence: TGTGCCAGCAGTGAGTCGTACGCGGTCGGCTACACCTTC. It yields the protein CASSESYAVGYTF.